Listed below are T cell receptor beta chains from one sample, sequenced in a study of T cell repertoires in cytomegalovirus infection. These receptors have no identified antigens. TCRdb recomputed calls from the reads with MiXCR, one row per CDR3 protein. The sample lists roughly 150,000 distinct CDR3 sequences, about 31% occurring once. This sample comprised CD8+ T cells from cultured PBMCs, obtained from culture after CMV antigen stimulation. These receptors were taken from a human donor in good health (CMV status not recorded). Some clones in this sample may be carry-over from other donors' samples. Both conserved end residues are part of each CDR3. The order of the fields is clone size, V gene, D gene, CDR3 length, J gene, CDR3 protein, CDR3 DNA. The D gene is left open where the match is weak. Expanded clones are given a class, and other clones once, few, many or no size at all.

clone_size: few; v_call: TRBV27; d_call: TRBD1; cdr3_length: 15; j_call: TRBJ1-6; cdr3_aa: CASRSGTAYNSPLHF; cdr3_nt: TGTGCCAGCAGGTCCGGGACAGCCTATAATTCACCCCTCCACTTT
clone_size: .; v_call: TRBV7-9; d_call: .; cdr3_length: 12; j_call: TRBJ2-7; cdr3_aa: CASSGVAYEQYF; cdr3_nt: TGTGCCAGCAGCGGGGTCGCCTACGAGCAGTACTTC
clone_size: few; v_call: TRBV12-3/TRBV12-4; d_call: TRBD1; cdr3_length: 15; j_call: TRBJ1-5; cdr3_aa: CASSFNSGGAEPQHF; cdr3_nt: TGTGCCAGCAGTTTCAATTCAGGGGGCGCTGAGCCCCAGCATTTT
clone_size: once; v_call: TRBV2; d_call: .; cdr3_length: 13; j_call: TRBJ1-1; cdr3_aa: CAIHGTANTEAFF; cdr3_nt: TGTGCCATCCACGGGACGGCTAACACTGAAGCTTTCTTT
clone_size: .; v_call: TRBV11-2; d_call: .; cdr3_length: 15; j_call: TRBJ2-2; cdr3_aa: CASGGWGEGTGELFF; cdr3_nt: TGTGCCAGCGGGGGTTGGGGCGAGGGCACCGGGGAGCTGTTTTTT
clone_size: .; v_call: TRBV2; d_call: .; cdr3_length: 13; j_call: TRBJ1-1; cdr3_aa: CASSLQGWTEAFF; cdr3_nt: TGTGCCAGCAGCTTACAGGGTTGGACTGAAGCTTTCTTT
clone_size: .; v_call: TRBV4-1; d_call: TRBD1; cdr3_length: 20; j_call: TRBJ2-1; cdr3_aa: CASSQDRPRMTGVAGNEQFF; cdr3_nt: TGCGCCAGCAGCCAGGATCGACCAAGAATGACAGGGGTCGCGGGCAATGAGCAGTTCTTC
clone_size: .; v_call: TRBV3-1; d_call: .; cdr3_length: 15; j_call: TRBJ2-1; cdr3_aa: CASSQEGRQPDEQFF; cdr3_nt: TGTGCCAGCAGCCAAGAGGGCAGGCAGCCAGATGAGCAGTTCTTC
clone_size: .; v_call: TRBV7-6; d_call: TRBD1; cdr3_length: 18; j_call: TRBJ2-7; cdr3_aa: CASSLVGTGSAGAYEQYF; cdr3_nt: TGTGCCAGCAGCTTAGTGGGGACAGGCTCTGCTGGGGCCTACGAGCAGTACTTC
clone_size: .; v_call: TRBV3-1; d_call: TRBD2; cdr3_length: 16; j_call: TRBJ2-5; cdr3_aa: CASSQDKRGSEETQYF; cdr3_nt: TGTGCCAGCAGCCAAGATAAGCGGGGGAGCGAGGAGACCCAGTACTTC
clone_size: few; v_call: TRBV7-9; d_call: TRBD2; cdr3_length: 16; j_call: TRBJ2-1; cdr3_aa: CASSPRTSGPLNEQFF; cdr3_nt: TGTGCCAGCAGCCCCCGGACTAGCGGCCCTCTCAATGAGCAGTTCTTC
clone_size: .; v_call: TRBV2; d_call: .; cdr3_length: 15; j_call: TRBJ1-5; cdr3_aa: CASLEGLISNQPQHF; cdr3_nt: TGTGCCAGCCTAGAGGGACTAATTAGCAATCAGCCCCAGCATTTT
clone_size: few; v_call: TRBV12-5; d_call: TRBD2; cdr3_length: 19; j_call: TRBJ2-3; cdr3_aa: CASGPPSSVRDYRTDTQYF; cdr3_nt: TGTGCTAGTGGTCCCCCGTCTTCTGTTCGGGACTACCGCACAGATACGCAGTATTTT
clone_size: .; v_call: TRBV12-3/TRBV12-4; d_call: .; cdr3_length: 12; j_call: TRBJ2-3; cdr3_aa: CASSFSGNTQYF; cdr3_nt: TGTGCCAGCAGTTTCTCGGGGAATACGCAGTATTTT
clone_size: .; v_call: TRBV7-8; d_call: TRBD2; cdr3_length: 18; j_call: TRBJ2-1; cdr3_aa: CASSLGSGGAFFYNEQFF; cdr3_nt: TGTGCCAGCAGCTTAGGTAGCGGGGGGGCTTTTTTCTACAATGAGCAGTTCTTC
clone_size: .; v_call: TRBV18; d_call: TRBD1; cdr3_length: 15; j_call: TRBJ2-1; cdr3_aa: CASSPFGTGYHEQFF; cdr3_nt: TGTGCCAGCTCACCATTCGGGACAGGGTATCATGAGCAGTTCTTC
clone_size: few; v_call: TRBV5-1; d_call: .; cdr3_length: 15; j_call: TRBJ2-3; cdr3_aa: CASREQGTFTDTQYF; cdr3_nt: TGCGCCAGCAGGGAACAGGGCACGTTCACAGATACGCAGTATTTT
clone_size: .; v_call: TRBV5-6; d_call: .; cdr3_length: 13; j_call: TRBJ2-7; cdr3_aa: CASSGDVAYEQYF; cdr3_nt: TGTGCCAGCAGCGGGGACGTGGCCTACGAGCAGTACTTC
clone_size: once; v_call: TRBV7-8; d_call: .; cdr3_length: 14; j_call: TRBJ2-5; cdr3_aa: CASSLLLYQETQYF; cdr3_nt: TGTGCCAGCAGCTTACTTCTCTACCAAGAGACCCAGTACTTC
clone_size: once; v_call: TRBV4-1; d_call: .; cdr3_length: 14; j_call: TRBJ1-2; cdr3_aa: CASSQRQDFYGYTF; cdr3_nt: TGCGCCAGCAGCCAACGGCAGGACTTCTATGGCTACACCTTC
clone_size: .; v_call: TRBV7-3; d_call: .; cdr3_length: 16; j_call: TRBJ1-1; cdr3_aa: CASSLGWGGRDTEAFF; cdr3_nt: TGTGCCAGCAGCTTAGGGTGGGGGGGACGGGACACTGAAGCTTTCTTT
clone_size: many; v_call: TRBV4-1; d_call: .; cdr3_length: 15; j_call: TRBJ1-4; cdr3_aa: CASREGAATNEKLFF; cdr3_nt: TGCGCCAGCAGGGAGGGAGCGGCAACTAATGAAAAACTGTTTTTT
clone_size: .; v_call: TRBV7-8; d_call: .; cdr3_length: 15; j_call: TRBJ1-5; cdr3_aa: CASSPERGVNQPQHF; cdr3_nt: TGTGCCAGCAGCCCAGAAAGGGGTGTAAATCAGCCCCAGCATTTT
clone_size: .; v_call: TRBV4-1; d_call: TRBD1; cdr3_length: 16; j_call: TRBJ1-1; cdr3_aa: CASSRLAGQTHTEAFF; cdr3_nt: TGCGCCAGCAGCCGGCTCGCGGGACAGACTCACACTGAAGCTTTCTTT
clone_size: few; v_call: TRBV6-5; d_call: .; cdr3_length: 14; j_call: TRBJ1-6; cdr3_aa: CASSRTPGNSPLHF; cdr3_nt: TGTGCCAGCAGCCGCACCCCCGGCAATTCACCCCTCCACTTT
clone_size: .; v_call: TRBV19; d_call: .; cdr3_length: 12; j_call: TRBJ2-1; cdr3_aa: CASSYGLNEQFF; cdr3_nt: TGTGCCAGTAGTTATGGGCTCAATGAGCAGTTCTTC
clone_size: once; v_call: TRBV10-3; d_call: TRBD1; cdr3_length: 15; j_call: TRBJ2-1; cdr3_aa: CAISEEGTGGNEQFF; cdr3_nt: TGTGCCATCAGTGAGGAAGGGACAGGGGGGAATGAGCAGTTCTTC
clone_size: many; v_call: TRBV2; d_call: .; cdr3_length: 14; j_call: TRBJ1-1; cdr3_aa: CASSEMSSGGEAFF; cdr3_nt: TGTGCCAGCAGTGAAATGTCGAGTGGGGGGGAAGCTTTCTTT
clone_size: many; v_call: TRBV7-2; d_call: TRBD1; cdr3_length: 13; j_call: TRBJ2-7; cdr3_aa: CASSLGTGYEQYF; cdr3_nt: TGTGCCAGCAGCTTAGGGACAGGCTACGAGCAGTACTTC
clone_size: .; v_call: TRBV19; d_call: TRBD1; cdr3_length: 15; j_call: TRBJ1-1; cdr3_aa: CASTNPGGANTEAFF; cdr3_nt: TGTGCCAGTACTAACCCAGGGGGCGCGAACACTGAAGCTTTCTTT
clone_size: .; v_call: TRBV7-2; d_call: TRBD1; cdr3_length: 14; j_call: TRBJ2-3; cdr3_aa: CASSVISSGQSPYF; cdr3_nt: TGTGCCAGCAGCGTTATTTCCTCGGGACAGAGTCCGTATTTT
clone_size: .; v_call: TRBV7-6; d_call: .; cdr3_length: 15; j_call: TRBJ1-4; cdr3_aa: CASSLRESTNEKLFF; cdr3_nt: TGTGCCAGCAGCCTCAGGGAGTCGACTAATGAAAAACTGTTTTTT
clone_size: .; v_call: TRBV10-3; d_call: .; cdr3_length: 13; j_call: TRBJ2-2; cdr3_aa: CAISEPNTGELFF; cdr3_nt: TGTGCCATCAGTGAACCGAACACCGGGGAGCTGTTTTTT
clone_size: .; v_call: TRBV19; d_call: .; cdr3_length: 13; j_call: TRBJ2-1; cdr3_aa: CASRRDTRNEQFF; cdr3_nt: TGTGCCAGTAGGAGGGACACCCGCAATGAGCAGTTCTTC
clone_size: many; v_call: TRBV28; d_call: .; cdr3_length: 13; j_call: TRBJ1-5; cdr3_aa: CASIGRVPQPQHF; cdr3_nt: TGTGCCAGCATCGGTAGGGTCCCTCAGCCCCAGCATTTT
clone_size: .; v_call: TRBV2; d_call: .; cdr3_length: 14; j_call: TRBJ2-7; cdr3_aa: CASSDTGIGYEQYF; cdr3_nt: TGTGCCAGCAGTGACACGGGGATCGGGTACGAGCAGTACTTC
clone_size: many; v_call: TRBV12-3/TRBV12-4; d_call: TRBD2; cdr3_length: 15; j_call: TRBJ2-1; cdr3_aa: CASSGLAGGTGEQFF; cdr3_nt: TGTGCCAGCAGCGGACTAGCGGGGGGGACGGGGGAGCAGTTCTTC
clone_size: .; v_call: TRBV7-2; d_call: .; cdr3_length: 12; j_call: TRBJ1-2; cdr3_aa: CASRDSGDGYTF; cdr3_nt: TGTGCCAGCAGGGACAGTGGCGATGGCTACACCTTC
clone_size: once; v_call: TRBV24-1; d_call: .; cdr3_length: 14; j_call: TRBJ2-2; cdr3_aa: CATSDSLRAGELFF; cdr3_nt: TGTGCCACCAGTGATTCTCTGCGGGCCGGGGAGCTGTTTTTT
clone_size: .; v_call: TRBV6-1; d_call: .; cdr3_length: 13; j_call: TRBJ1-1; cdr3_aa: CASTHRGNTEAFF; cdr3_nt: TGTGCCAGCACCCACCGAGGTAACACTGAAGCTTTCTTT
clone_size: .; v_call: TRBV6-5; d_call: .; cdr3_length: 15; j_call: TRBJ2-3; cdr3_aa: CASSYLLGGSDTQYF; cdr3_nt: TGTGCCAGCAGTTACCTACTCGGGGGTTCAGATACGCAGTATTTT
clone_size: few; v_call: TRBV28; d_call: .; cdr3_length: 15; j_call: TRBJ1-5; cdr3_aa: CASSLGGTRNQPQHF; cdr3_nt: TGTGCCAGCAGTTTAGGAGGGACGAGAAATCAGCCCCAGCATTTT
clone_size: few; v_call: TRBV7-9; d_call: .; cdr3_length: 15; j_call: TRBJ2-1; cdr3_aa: CASSLDRFSYNEQFF; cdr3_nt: TGTGCCAGCAGCTTGGACAGATTCTCCTACAATGAGCAGTTCTTC
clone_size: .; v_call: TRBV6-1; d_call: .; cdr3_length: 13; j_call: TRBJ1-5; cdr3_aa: CAGAGGRNQPQHF; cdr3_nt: TGCGCCGGTGCAGGTGGAAGAAATCAGCCCCAGCATTTT
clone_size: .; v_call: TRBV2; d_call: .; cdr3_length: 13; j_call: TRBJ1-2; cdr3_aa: CASSEDKLYGYTF; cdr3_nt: TGTGCCAGCAGTGAGGACAAGTTATATGGCTACACCTTC
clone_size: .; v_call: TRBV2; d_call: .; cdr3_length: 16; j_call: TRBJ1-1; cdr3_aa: CASWGGESFMNTEAFF; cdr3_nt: TGTGCCAGCTGGGGGGGGGAATCATTCATGAACACTGAAGCTTTCTTT
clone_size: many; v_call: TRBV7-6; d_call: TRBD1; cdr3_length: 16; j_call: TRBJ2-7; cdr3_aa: CASSDRAVGNWDEQYF; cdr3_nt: TGTGCCAGCAGCGACAGGGCGGTGGGGAATTGGGACGAGCAGTACTTC
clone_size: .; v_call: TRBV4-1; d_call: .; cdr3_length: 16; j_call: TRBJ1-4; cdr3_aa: CASSQDVLGGGEKLFF; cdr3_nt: TGCGCCAGCAGCCAAGATGTATTGGGAGGGGGTGAAAAACTGTTTTTT
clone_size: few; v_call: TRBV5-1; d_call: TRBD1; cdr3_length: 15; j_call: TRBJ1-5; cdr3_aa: CASSLAGTVGQPQHF; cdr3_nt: TGCGCCAGCAGCTTGGCCGGGACAGTTGGGCAGCCCCAGCATTTT
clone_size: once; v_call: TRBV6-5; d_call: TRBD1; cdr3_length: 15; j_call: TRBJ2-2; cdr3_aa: CASSPRDRVAGELFF; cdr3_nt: TGTGCCAGCAGTCCGCGAGACAGGGTCGCCGGGGAGCTGTTTTTT
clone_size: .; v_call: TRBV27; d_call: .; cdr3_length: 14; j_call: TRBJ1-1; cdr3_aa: CASSYGQTNTEAFF; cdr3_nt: TGTGCCAGCAGTTACGGACAGACGAACACTGAAGCTTTCTTT
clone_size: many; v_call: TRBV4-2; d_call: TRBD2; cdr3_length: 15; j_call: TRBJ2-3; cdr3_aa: CASSQDLVGGDTQYF; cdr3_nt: TGTGCCAGCAGCCAAGATTTGGTCGGGGGGGATACGCAGTATTTT
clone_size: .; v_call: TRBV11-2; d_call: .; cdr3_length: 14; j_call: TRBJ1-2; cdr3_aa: CASSEDSLTYGYTF; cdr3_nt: TGTGCCAGCAGCGAGGACAGTCTAACCTATGGCTACACCTTC
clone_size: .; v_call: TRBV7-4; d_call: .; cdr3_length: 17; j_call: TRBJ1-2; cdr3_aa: CASSFRGAQGVDYGYTF; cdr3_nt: TGTGCCAGCAGCTTTAGAGGGGCGCAGGGAGTGGACTATGGCTACACCTTC
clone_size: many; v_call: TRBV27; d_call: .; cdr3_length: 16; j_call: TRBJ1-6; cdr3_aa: CASSDLTVRYNSPLHF; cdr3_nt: TGTGCCAGCAGTGACCTGACAGTCCGTTATAATTCACCCCTCCACTTT
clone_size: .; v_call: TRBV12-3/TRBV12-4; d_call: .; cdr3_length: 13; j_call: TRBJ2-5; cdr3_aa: CASSGGGQETQYF; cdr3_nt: TGTGCCAGCAGTGGTGGGGGCCAAGAGACCCAGTACTTC